Below are 2 T cell receptor beta chains sequenced from a single sample in a study of control samples from healthy donors and cancer patients. The assay was immunoSEQ multiplex PCR, and TCRdb's table has in-frame clones only and misses some. This sample carries about 77,000 clones, approximately 92% of them seen once, and the ten largest clones take 5% to 6.5%. The sequenced sample was blood. Receptors originate from a woman aged 60-75 years in good health.

This chain links TRBV5-1 with TRBJ2-1, with D possibly being TRBD1 (6 bases). V lost 1 base to trimming and J lost 5 bases, with 16 bases between them. Germline CDR1 SGHRS, CDR2 YFSETQ. The CDR3 is made up of 16 amino acids. CDR3 amino acids: CASSLPPAGADNEQFF. The DNA for the CDR3 is TGCGCCAGCAGCTTGCCTCCGGCAGGGGCCGACAATGAGCAGTTCTTC.

The V gene is TRBV7-2, the J gene TRBJ2-2; D could derive from TRBD1 or TRBD2 (5 bases each). Trimming pared 5 bases from V and 6 bases from J, leaving 10 bases between. CDR3 length equals 13 residues. From germline, CDR1 is SGHTA and CDR2 FQGNSA. Here the CDR3 reads CASSHGTAGELFF. The DNA for the CDR3 is TGTGCCAGCAGCCATGGGACGGCCGGGGAGCTGTTTTTT.